These 20 T cell receptor beta chains share one sample of origin, sequenced in a study of shared clonotypes between healthy human individuals. Some clones are missing from TCRdb's copy, which holds only in-frame ones; the method was immunoSEQ multiplex PCR. The sample records 780,000 or so clones, 72% being singletons. The sample taken for sequencing was memory CD4+ T cells sorted from blood. Specified subset: CD45RA-negative fraction. These receptors originate from a woman aged 30 to 39 in good health.

The table lists this clone with many counts. V gene TRBV5-1 combines with J gene TRBJ1-2; D call uncertain. The V end was cut by 1 base, the J end by 0 bases, with 7 bases between. Germline loops: CDR1 SGHRS, CDR2 YFSETQ. This CDR3 comprises 14 residues. The CDR3, as DNA: TGCGCCAGCAGCTTGTGGGAAACTAACTATGGCTACACCTTC. Translating gives CASSLWETNYGYTF.

This chain connects TRBV2 to TRBJ2-1; 8 bases match TRBD2. Germline CDR1 is SNHLY and CDR2 is FYNNEI. The CDR3 is 14 residues long. Trimming cost V 2 bases and J 4 bases; bases outside gene matches: 1. CDR3 sequence: CASSESGSYNEQFF. The CDR3 nucleotides are TGTGCCAGCAGTGAAAGCGGGAGTTACAATGAGCAGTTCTTC.

The chain is built from TRBV27 and TRBJ1-5; D not resolved. Germline V gene sequence: CDR1 MNHEY, CDR2 SMNVEV (reference sequence). Trimming cost V 6 bases and J 3 bases, with 15 bases left between them. The CDR3 loop spans 15 amino acids. CDR3 in amino acids: CASRSAAGDNQPQHF. The DNA of the CDR3 is TGTGCCAGCAGATCCGCGGCCGGGGACAATCAGCCCCAGCATTTT.

In regard to this clone: The identical CDR3 is also encoded by other nucleotide sequences in the sample. The chain uses TRBV5-1 and TRBJ2-7; maybe TRBD1 (6 bases). V was trimmed by 3 bases and J by 4 bases, leaving 14 bases between them. CDR1 is SGHRS, CDR2 YFSETQ, per germline. The CDR3 spans 14 residues. Here the CDR3 DNA reads TGCGCCAGCAGCTCTTCCGGGACACCGTACGAGCAGTACTTC. Translation: CASSSSGTPYEQYF.

V gene TRBV5-1 combines with J gene TRBJ2-7, with D tentatively TRBD2 (6 bases). The CDR3 totals 13 residues. V gave up 0 bases and J gave up 6 bases, with 10 bases separating them. Germline-derived CDR1 and CDR2 are SGHRS and YFSETQ. The CDR3 reads CASSLEVGGEQYF. CDR3 nucleotide sequence: TGCGCCAGCAGCTTGGAAGTCGGGGGCGAGCAGTACTTC. Full variable domain (rest looked up from reference TRBV5-1 and TRBJ2-7): KAGVTQTPRYLIKTRGQQVTLSCSPISGHRSVSWYQQTPGQGLQFLFEYFSETQRNKGNFPGRFSGRQFSNSRSEMNVSTLELGDSALYLCASSLEVGGEQYFGPGTRLTVT.

The chain is built from TRBV6-4 and TRBJ2-1; 8 bases line up with TRBD2. CDR1 and CDR2 from the germline V gene are MRHNA and SNTAGT. V was pared by 3 bases and J by 9 bases, with 7 bases of the junction left unmatched. This CDR3 contains 14 residues. CDR3 loop: CASSDRPRGGEQFF. In DNA, the CDR3 is TGTGCCAGCAGTGATCGTCCCCGGGGGGGTGAGCAGTTCTTC.

The sample holds one count of this clone. A much larger clone differs by one base, so this may be a read error. Other DNA sequences of this sample code for an identical CDR3. The V and J genes are TRBV30 and TRBJ1-5; D remains unclear. Trimming pared 0 bases from V and 1 base from J, leaving 4 bases between. Germline-derived CDR1 and CDR2 are GTSNPN and SVGIG (reference sequence). The CDR3 runs 13 residues. The CDR3 here is CAWSVSSNQPQHF. The CDR3 DNA sequence: TGTGCCTGGAGTGTAAGCAGCAATCAGCCCCAGCATTTT.

This clone appeared a single time. The V and J genes are TRBV4-1 and TRBJ2-1; D call uncertain. V shed 4 bases and J shed 5 bases, with 3 bases lying between them. CDR3 size: 11 residues. The germline V gene has CDR1 MGHRA and CDR2 YSYEKL. CDR3 bases: TGCGCCAGCAGCCGAGACAATGAGCAGTTCTTC. Its protein is CASSRDNEQFF.

The genes are TRBV18 and TRBJ2-2, with unresolved D. This CDR3 contains 14 residues. Deletions cut 6 bases from V and 6 bases from J, with 14 bases between. CDR1 and CDR2 from the germline V gene are KGHSH and LQKENI. The CDR3 reads CASSLHPSAGELFF. CDR3 nucleotide sequence: TGTGCCAGCTCCCTGCATCCATCCGCCGGGGAGCTGTTTTTT.

The chain combines TRBV19 with TRBJ1-4; D uncertain. The V gene lost 5 bases and the J gene lost 4 bases, with 14 bases spanning the gap. The CDR3 contains 15 residues. Germline assignment: CDR1 LNHDA and CDR2 SQIVND (reference sequence). The CDR3 DNA is TGTGCCAGTAGTTCCCCGAGGTCAAGTAATGAAAAACTGTTTTTT. This codes for CASSSPRSSNEKLFF.

In this sample, this clone turned up once. V is TRBV6-5 and J is TRBJ2-5, with D perhaps assigned TRBD1 or TRBD2 (5 bases each). V gave up 6 bases and J gave up 1 base, with 12 bases separating them. The CDR3 extends over 14 amino acids. CDR1 and CDR2 (germline): MNHEY, SVGAGI. In nucleotides, the CDR3 is TGTGCCAGCAGCCCCGGGACCCTCCAAGAGACCCAGTACTTC. It is translated as CASSPGTLQETQYF.

The chain joins TRBV6-1 to TRBJ1-5; D is unclear. Trimming removed 3 bases at V and 7 bases at J, with 13 bases between. Germline CDR1 and CDR2: MNHNS and SASEGT. There are 14 residues in the CDR3. The CDR3 region has the DNA TGTGCCAGCAGTGATGGTAGCAAGGAGCAGCCCCAGCATTTT. It translates to CASSDGSKEQPQHF.

The chain couples TRBV6-6 to TRBJ2-7, with D hard to call. The germline V gene has CDR1 MNHNY and CDR2 SVGAGI (reference sequence). The CDR3 contains 15 residues. V was clipped by 0 bases and J by 2 bases, with 11 bases between them. In DNA form, the CDR3 reads TGTGCCAGCAGTTACTCGAGTACAGCTGCCTACGAGCAGTACTTC. It specifies CASSYSSTAAYEQYF.

The V call is TRBV5-8, the J call TRBJ1-3; TRBD1 aligns across 9 bases. The CDR3 is made up of 16 amino acids. CDR1 and CDR2 from the germline V gene are SGHTS and YDEGEE. V gave up 5 bases and J gave up 2 bases; unmatched junction bases: 8. The CDR3 DNA reads as TGTGCCAGCAGTATCAACAGGGGGCTAGCTGGAAACACCATATATTTT. This codes for CASSINRGLAGNTIYF.

This clone was picked up a small number of times. The chain combines TRBV7-3 with TRBJ2-1; tentative D call: TRBD1 (5 bases). V was trimmed by 2 bases and J by 6 bases, leaving 5 bases between them. Germline V gives CDR1 SGHTA, CDR2 FQGTGA. The CDR3 is 12 residues long. The CDR3 bases are TGTGCCAGCAGCTTACAGGGCAATGAGCAGTTCTTC. This gives the protein CASSLQGNEQFF.

This clone showed up just once. In nucleotides, the CDR3 is TGTGCCAGCAGCTTGTCTAGCGGGGAGCAGTACTTC. Its translation: CASSLSSGEQYF. The chain couples TRBV7-3 to TRBJ2-7; 8 bases match TRBD2. Trimming removed 3 bases from V and 7 bases from J; junction bases left unmatched: 2. The CDR3 runs to 12 residues. The germline CDR1 and CDR2 sequences are SGHTA and FQGTGA.

This clone showed up just once. The chain carries TRBV2 and TRBJ2-7, with D possibly TRBD1 on 6 matching bases. V lost 5 bases to trimming and J lost 5 bases, with 13 bases between them. The length of the CDR3 is 13 residues. CDR1 is SNHLY and CDR2 is FYNNEI in the germline V gene. The DNA of the CDR3 is TGTGCCAGCAGTCGAAACAGGGACCACGAGCAGTACTTC. Amino acid sequence: CASSRNRDHEQYF.

This clone has more than one count but fewer than ten. This rearrangement joins TRBV6-1 to TRBJ2-3; D remains unclear. V gave up 0 bases and J gave up 6 bases, with 7 bases separating them. In germline, CDR1 is MNHNS, CDR2 SASEGT. The CDR3 covers 13 residues. CDR3 sequence (DNA): TGTGCCAGCAGTGAAGCAGGGATGGATACGCAGTATTTT. Translated, it gives CASSEAGMDTQYF.

The chain carries TRBV5-6 and TRBJ1-1; TRBD1 matches at 9 bases. V shed 3 bases, J shed 14 bases, and the junction held 17 bases outside the gene matches. This CDR3 contains 15 residues. Germline lookup yields CDR1 SGHDT and CDR2 YYEEEE. CDR3 sequence: CASSYPRTGEPGLFF. CDR3 in DNA: TGTGCCAGCAGCTACCCTCGGACAGGGGAGCCGGGGCTGTTCTTT.

CDR3 amino acids: CASSPGLNSGRGEQYF. The CDR3 bases are TGTGCCAGCAGCCCGGGCCTTAATAGCGGGAGAGGTGAGCAGTACTTC. J is TRBJ2-7 and V is TRBV7-8, with 9 positions matching TRBD2. The CDR3 sequence is 16 residues long. Germline values: CDR1 SGHVS, CDR2 FQNEAQ. The V and J ends lost 5 bases and 7 bases, in that order; junction bases with no gene match: 15.